The clone carrying this T cell receptor beta chain occurred many times. The entry originates in a study of regulatory T cells in long-lasting Graves disease. The CDR3 is 16 residues long. Germline V lookup: CDR1 SGHKS, CDR2 YYEKEE (reference sequence). J gave up 4 bases and V 5 bases, and 9 bases lay outside the gene matches. The time point here: newly diagnosed GD, antithyroid drugs for less than 3 months. PBMCs provided the RNA from which the TCR library was made. The TCR beta library used iRepertoire HTBI primers with Arm-PCR amplification of CDR3. Source study methods: Samples jointly harbored 60 or so TRBV and approximately 15 TRBJ segments. Using its own MiXCR run on the multiplex PCR reads, TCRdb lists one record per CDR3 protein. The V and J calls reflect TCRdb's pipeline rather than the authors' work. The sample yields 390,000 or so distinct CDR3 sequences, approximately 12% seen once. The sample also formed part of further work on T cells in Graves' hyperthyroidism and ophthalmopathy. From that report: Hyperthyroidism in the patients, aged 18 to 65, was newly diagnosed and under 2 months in duration.

The receptor was derived from a woman in her late teens or twenties with Graves disease. Sequencing was performed on peripheral blood mononuclear cells (PBMCs), taken at new diagnosis, from a patient treated with antithyroid drugs. V and J are TRBV5-5 and TRBJ2-5; TRBD1 matches 12 bases. CDR3 in DNA: TGTGCCAGCAGTTACGGGACAGGGGGCGTGGGAGAGACCCAGTACTTC. Protein product: CASSYGTGGVGETQYF.